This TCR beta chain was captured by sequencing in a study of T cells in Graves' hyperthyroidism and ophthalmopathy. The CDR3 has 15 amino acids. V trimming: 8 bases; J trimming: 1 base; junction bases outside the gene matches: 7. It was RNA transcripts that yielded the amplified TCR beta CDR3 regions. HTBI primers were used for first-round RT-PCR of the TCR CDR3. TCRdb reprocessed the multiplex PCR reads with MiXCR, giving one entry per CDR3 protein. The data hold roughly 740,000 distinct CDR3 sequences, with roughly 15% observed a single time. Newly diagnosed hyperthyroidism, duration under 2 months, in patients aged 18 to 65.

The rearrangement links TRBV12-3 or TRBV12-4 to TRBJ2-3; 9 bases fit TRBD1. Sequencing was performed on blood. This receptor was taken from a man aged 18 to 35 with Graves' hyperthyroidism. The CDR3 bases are TGTGCCAGCGGACCTAGGGACAGGGGCACAGATACGCAGTATTTT. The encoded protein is CASGPRDRGTDTQYF.